These 29 T cell receptor beta chains came from one sample sequenced in a study of CD8+CD57+ T cells in acquired aplastic anemia (dated by TCRdb to the late 2010s). The sequencer was an Illumina HiSeq 2000. Genomic DNA was used as template for profiling of TCR beta VDJ combinations and CDR3 sequences. TCRdb reprocessing: public reads trimmed at Q25 with fastp, clones called with MiXCR, in-frame beta chains kept. CDR3 protein duplicates are merged, each entry listing the most common genes and DNA. Counted in this sample were roughly 61,000 distinct CDR3 sequences; around 55% of them appeared once. Together, the top ten hold around 2.3% of the sample. The sequenced sample was sorted CD4+, CD8+, or CD8+CD57+ T cells (not recorded which) from PBMCs. The origin of the receptors is a human donor in good health, serving as a control.

This clonotype was seen a few times. The chain recombines TRBV30 with TRBJ2-7, with 8 bases that match TRBD1. The V gene end was trimmed by 2 bases and the J gene end by 3 bases; junction bases not matched to a gene: 18. CDR3 size: 18 residues. Germline values: CDR1 GTSNPN, CDR2 SVGIG (reference sequence). The CDR3 coding sequence is TGTGCCTGGAGTCCACCGCACAGGGGGGTAAGGTTTAGCTACGAGCAGTACTTC. Its translation is CAWSPPHRGVRFSYEQYF.

The chain is built from TRBV7-3 and TRBJ1-1; D unclear. CDR1 is SGHTA and CDR2 is FQGTGA in the germline V gene. Trimming shortened V by 2 bases and J by 4 bases, and 8 bases separated the two germline ends. The CDR3 covers 13 residues. The CDR3 DNA reads TGTGCCAGCAGCTTACTATCAAGCACTGAAGCTTTCTTT. This codes for CASSLLSSTEAFF.

With regard to this clonotype: One junction end does not reproduce the germline sequence, and a read error may be involved. This chain links TRBV29-1 with TRBJ2-1; the match to TRBD2 covers 7 bases. CDR1 and CDR2 from the germline V gene are SQVTM and ANQGSEA. This CDR3 is 12 amino acids long. In DNA form, the CDR3 reads TGCAGCGTTGTGAGGGACTACAATGAGCGGTTCTTC. Residues: CSVVRDYNERFF.

This clonotype was seen at least ten times. The chain recombines TRBV20-1 with TRBJ2-2, with TRBD2 identical over 9 bases. CDR3 length: 15 residues. V was pared by 3 bases and J by 7 bases, with 9 bases of the junction left unmatched. Germline V gene sequence: CDR1 DFQATT, CDR2 SNEGSKA (reference sequence). CDR3: CSASPSGTSSGELFF. In DNA form, the CDR3 reads TGCAGTGCTAGTCCGTCAGGGACTAGCAGCGGGGAGCTGTTTTTT.

There are many counts of this clonotype. V usage is TRBV7-3 and J usage is TRBJ2-5; D gene ambiguous. V gave up 5 bases and J gave up 3 bases, with 13 bases separating them. This CDR3 is 14 amino acids long. Germline assignment: CDR1 SGHTA and CDR2 FQGTGA. The CDR3 bases are TGTGCCAGCAGCCCCGGCGGTAACAAAGAGACCCAGTACTTC. It codes for CASSPGGNKETQYF.

In this sample, this clonotype is medium-sized. The CDR3 sequence is CSAPSGSYASEQYF. The CDR3, as DNA: TGCAGTGCTCCCTCGGGTAGTTACGCGTCCGAGCAGTACTTC. V is TRBV20-1 and J is TRBJ2-7; no firm D call. The germline V gene encodes CDR1 DFQATT and CDR2 SNEGSKA (reference sequence). V was cut by 5 bases and J by 6 bases, with 20 bases left in between. This CDR3 contains 14 residues.

V gene TRBV20-1 combines with J gene TRBJ1-2; D uncertain. The CDR3 is 12 amino acids. Germline values: CDR1 DFQATT, CDR2 SNEGSKA (reference sequence). The CDR3 protein is CSAADFLGGYTF. CDR3 nucleotide sequence: TGCAGCGCTGCGGACTTCCTCGGCGGCTACACCTTC.

The V call is TRBV10-1, the J call TRBJ2-5; the match to TRBD2 covers 12 bases. This CDR3 contains 14 residues. J gave up 9 bases and V 0 bases, and 2 bases lay outside the gene matches. The germline V gene encodes CDR1 WNHNN and CDR2 SYGVQD (reference sequence). The CDR3 sequence: CASSESTSGGPQYF. The CDR3 region has the DNA TGCGCCAGCAGTGAGTCGACTAGCGGGGGACCCCAGTACTTC.

This chain uses TRBV15 with TRBJ2-7; 7 nucleotides match TRBD1. Looked up from germline, CDR1 is LNHNV and CDR2 is YYDKDF (reference sequence). The V and J ends lost 3 bases and 12 bases, in that order; junction bases with no gene match: 11. CDR3 length: 13 amino acids. The CDR3 nucleotides are TGTGCCACCAGCAGGGCAAGACAGGGCGAACTGTACGTC. Protein product: CATSRARQGELYV.

The chain couples TRBV2 to TRBJ2-5; D remains unclear. The CDR3 consists of 14 residues. Germline CDR1 and CDR2: SNHLY and FYNNEI. With 3 bases removed from V and 5 bases from J, the gap between germline ends came to 13 bases. The CDR3 here is CASSEEKGGETQYF. The CDR3 DNA reads as TGTGCCAGCAGTGAGGAGAAGGGTGGGGAGACCCAGTACTTC.

This clonotype is medium-sized by share. The J gene is TRBJ2-3, the V gene TRBV19; TRBD1 agrees at 7 bases. Germline V lookup: CDR1 LNHDA, CDR2 SQIVND (reference sequence). CDR3 length: 14 residues. The V gene end was trimmed by 6 bases and the J gene end by 2 bases; junction bases not matched to a gene: 5. As DNA, the CDR3 is TGTGCCAGTAGGGACAGGTCTTACACAGATACGCAGTATTTT. This codes for CASRDRSYTDTQYF.

This clonotype appeared many times. This rearrangement joins TRBV20-1 to TRBJ2-4; tentative D call: TRBD2 (6 bases). CDR3 size: 13 residues. The V end was cut by 6 bases, the J end by 6 bases, with 15 bases between. The V gene's germline CDR1 is DFQATT and CDR2 SNEGSKA (reference sequence). CDR3 loop: CSAPLRGLNIQYF. The CDR3 DNA reads as TGCAGTGCACCTCTGAGGGGACTAAACATTCAGTACTTC.

V usage is TRBV2 and J usage is TRBJ2-3; D uncertain. Trimming pared 3 bases from V and 2 bases from J, leaving 9 bases between. The CDR3 spans 14 residues. Germline lookup yields CDR1 SNHLY and CDR2 FYNNEI. The CDR3 spells CASSDVGTTDTQYF. The CDR3, as DNA: TGTGCCAGCAGTGACGTAGGTACCACAGATACGCAGTATTTT.

This clonotype was seen a handful of times. The chain is built from TRBV2 and TRBJ2-7, with TRBD1 matching 7 bases. Trimming at V came to 7 bases and at J to 4 bases, leaving 7 bases not matched to a gene. CDR3 length: 13 amino acids. Germline-derived CDR1 and CDR2 are SNHLY and FYNNEI. The CDR3 sequence is CASNRDSTYEQYF. In DNA, the CDR3 is TGTGCCAGCAATCGGGACAGCACGTACGAGCAGTACTTC.

This clonotype was seen just once. This chain connects TRBV19 to TRBJ1-5, with D perhaps TRBD1 (5 bases). The germline V gene encodes CDR1 LNHDA and CDR2 SQIVND (reference sequence). CDR3 length equals 13 residues. With 7 bases removed from V and 5 bases from J, the gap between germline ends came to 12 bases. The CDR3 DNA reads as TGTGCCAGTAAATTGCGGGGGGATCAGCCCCAGCATTTT. Residues: CASKLRGDQPQHF.

The chain combines TRBV6-4 with TRBJ1-1; 8 nucleotides agree with TRBD1. Looked up from germline, CDR1 is MRHNA and CDR2 is SNTAGT. V was pared by 2 bases and J by 5 bases, with 13 bases of the junction left unmatched. This CDR3 is 17 amino acids long. The CDR3, as DNA: TGTGCCAGCAGTGACACCCAACTCGGACAGGGTTTAACTGAAGCTTTCTTT. It yields the protein CASSDTQLGQGLTEAFF.

This clonotype has a count of ten or more. V and J are TRBV15 and TRBJ2-7; TRBD2 might be the D (6 bases). V was pared by 8 bases and J by 4 bases, with 15 bases between. The CDR3 is 13 residues long. CDR1 is LNHNV, CDR2 YYDKDF, per germline (reference sequence). CDR3 sequence reads: CATSPTRGYEQYF. In DNA form, the CDR3 reads TGTGCCACCTCTCCGACTAGGGGATACGAGCAGTACTTC.

The table lists this clonotype with a few counts. With a much larger clone just one base away, this may be a read error. This likely comes from a read error, as the CDR3 has no conserved phenylalanine or tryptophan at its end. The CDR3 bases are TGTGCCAGCAGTTACTCGAGGCAGGGGGCCCCAATGAACACTGAAGCTTTCCTT. Protein product: CASSYSRQGAPMNTEAFL. The rearrangement joins TRBV6-2 or TRBV6-3 to TRBJ1-1; 8 nucleotides agree with TRBD1. The CDR3 is made up of 18 amino acids. V gave up 0 bases and J gave up 0 bases; unmatched junction bases: 9. Per germline, CDR1 MNHEY and CDR2 SVGEGT.

The chain links TRBV24-1 to TRBJ2-3; D is undetermined. Germline V gene data show CDR1 as KGHDR and CDR2 as SFDVKD. V was cut by 5 bases and J by 0 bases, with 14 bases left in between. There are 16 residues in the CDR3. The CDR3: CATSGGEVRSTDTQYF. CDR3 in DNA: TGTGCCACCAGTGGTGGTGAAGTAAGAAGCACAGATACGCAGTATTTT.

This clonotype was seen more than once but under ten times. The chain combines TRBV19 with TRBJ1-5; the D is unclear. In germline, CDR1 is LNHDA, CDR2 SQIVND (reference sequence). The CDR3 has 11 amino acids. Trimming shortened V by 4 bases and J by 5 bases, and 3 bases separated the two germline ends. As DNA, the CDR3 is TGTGCCAGTAGTAGGGATCAGCCCCAGCATTTT. It is translated as CASSRDQPQHF.

The chain couples TRBV5-6 to TRBJ2-7, with TRBD2 matching over 7 bases. The V gene's germline CDR1 is SGHDT and CDR2 YYEEEE. The CDR3 consists of 14 residues. V was clipped by 3 bases and J by 1 base; unmatched bases: 4. The CDR3 DNA reads as TGTGCCAGCAGCTCGGGGGGAACGTCCTACGAGCAGTACTTC. Residues: CASSSGGTSYEQYF. The whole variable domain, remainder taken from reference TRBV5-6 and TRBJ2-7, is DAGVTQSPTHLIKTRGQQVTLRCSPKSGHDTVSWYQQALGQGPQFIFQYYEEEERQRGNFPDRFSGHQFPNYSSELNVNALLLGDSALYLCASSSGGTSYEQYFGPGTRLTVT.

This clonotype appeared many times. V usage is TRBV5-4 and J usage is TRBJ1-2, with TRBD1 as a possible D gene (5 bases). Germline values: CDR1 SGHNT, CDR2 YYREEE (reference sequence). The CDR3 covers 12 residues. The germline V and J ends were trimmed by 5 bases and 3 bases, with 8 bases remaining between them. This chain's CDR3 is CASSSTDYGYTF. The CDR3 nucleotides read TGTGCCAGCAGTTCGACAGACTATGGCTACACCTTC. The variable domain in full, with the rest retrieved from reference TRBV5-4 and TRBJ1-2, is ETGVTQSPTHLIKTRGQQVTLRCSSQSGHNTVSWYQQALGQGPQFIFQYYREEENGRGNFPPRFSGLQFPNYSSELNVNALELDDSALYLCASSSTDYGYTFGSGTRLTVV.

This clonotype was found many times. J is TRBJ2-1 and V is TRBV7-3; 7 bases are a match to TRBD2. Trimming cost V 4 bases and J 0 bases; bases outside gene matches: 6. Germline assignment: CDR1 SGHTA and CDR2 FQGTGA. There are 16 residues in the CDR3. In DNA form, the CDR3 reads TGTGCCAGCAGCTCCACTAGCGACCCCTCCTACAATGAGCAGTTCTTC. It is translated as CASSSTSDPSYNEQFF.

V gene TRBV20-1 combines with J gene TRBJ2-7; 12 bases are a match to TRBD1. J was trimmed by 5 bases and V by 7 bases; bases with no gene match: 3. The CDR3 loop spans 12 amino acids. Per germline, CDR1 DFQATT and CDR2 SNEGSKA (reference sequence). The CDR3 spells CSGGTGGNEQYF. CDR3 sequence (DNA): TGCAGTGGAGGGACAGGGGGCAACGAGCAGTACTTC.

V and J are TRBV20-1 and TRBJ2-7; 15 nucleotides match TRBD2. The V and J ends lost 5 bases and 6 bases, in that order; junction bases with no gene match: 8. The CDR3 loop spans 15 amino acids. From germline, CDR1 is DFQATT and CDR2 SNEGSKA (reference sequence). For the CDR3, the DNA is TGCAGTGCTGGAGTGGGACTAGCGGGAGGTCGCGAGCAGTACTTC. Residues: CSAGVGLAGGREQYF.

J is TRBJ1-6 and V is TRBV2, with 8 bases fitting TRBD1. V shed 6 bases, J shed 5 bases, and the junction held 3 bases outside the gene matches. Germline V lookup: CDR1 SNHLY, CDR2 FYNNEI. The CDR3 consists of 14 residues. Here the CDR3 reads CASRDRENNSPLHF. CDR3 in DNA: TGTGCCAGCAGGGACAGGGAGAATAATTCACCCCTCCACTTT.

The rearrangement uses TRBV2 and TRBJ1-1; no definite D call. CDR3 length: 11 amino acids. Per the germline V gene, CDR1 is SNHLY and CDR2 is FYNNEI. The V and J ends lost 6 bases and 11 bases respectively, with 13 bases between them. CDR3 sequence: CASRTGPSAFF. The CDR3 region has the DNA TGTGCCAGCAGAACGGGTCCCAGCGCTTTCTTT.

This clonotype is labeled as medium-sized. The gene calls are TRBV19 and TRBJ1-2; tentative D call: TRBD1 (6 bases). Trimming cost V 5 bases and J 4 bases, with 11 bases left between them. Germline V gene lookup returns CDR1 LNHDA and CDR2 SQIVND (reference sequence). The CDR3 covers 13 residues. This chain's CDR3 is CASSLRQAYGYTF. The CDR3 region has the DNA TGTGCCAGTAGTCTTAGACAGGCCTATGGCTACACCTTC.

Ten or more counts support this clonotype. For the CDR3, the DNA is TGTGCCAGCAGTTTACCCTCGTTGGGACTAGCGGGAGGGCCTTCGGGCACCGGGGAGCTGTTTTTT. This codes for CASSLPSLGLAGGPSGTGELFF. This rearrangement joins TRBV12-3 or TRBV12-4 to TRBJ2-2; 16 bases line up with TRBD2. V lost 2 bases to trimming and J lost 4 bases; unmatched junction nucleotides: 16. The CDR3 runs 22 residues.